This T cell receptor beta chain was identified in a study of tumor and adjacent non-tumor tissue in lung cancer. The overall study: There were around 11 adenocarcinoma, a couple of squamous cell carcinoma and 1 small cell lung cancer cases. Broader study findings: Tumor repertoires had a smaller top 100 clone share than normal lung. Significantly higher TCR diversity was found in tumor than normal lung.

A modified ARM-PCR protocol with three rounds of nested PCR amplified TCRbeta. TCRdb reanalysed the multiplex PCR reads using MiXCR and keeps one entry per CDR3 protein. The sample lists about 110,000 distinct CDR3 sequences, approximately 87% occurring once. Remarks on this clonotype: The target antigen is unknown.

No cell sorting was done before RNA was extracted from the tissue. What was sequenced was lung tumor tissue. This receptor was identified in a man between 65 and 80 years old with non-small cell lung cancer.

CDR3 loop: CASSLRGTSRSADTQYF. The CDR3 nucleotides read TGTGCCAGCAGCTTACGGGGGACTAGCAGGAGCGCAGATACGCAGTATTTT. The rearrangement uses TRBV6-2 or TRBV6-3 and TRBJ2-3; 9 nucleotides align to TRBD2. Germline V gene lookup returns CDR1 MNHEY and CDR2 SVGEGT. The trim removed 6 bases at V and 4 bases at J, leaving 14 bases unmatched. The CDR3 is 17 residues long.